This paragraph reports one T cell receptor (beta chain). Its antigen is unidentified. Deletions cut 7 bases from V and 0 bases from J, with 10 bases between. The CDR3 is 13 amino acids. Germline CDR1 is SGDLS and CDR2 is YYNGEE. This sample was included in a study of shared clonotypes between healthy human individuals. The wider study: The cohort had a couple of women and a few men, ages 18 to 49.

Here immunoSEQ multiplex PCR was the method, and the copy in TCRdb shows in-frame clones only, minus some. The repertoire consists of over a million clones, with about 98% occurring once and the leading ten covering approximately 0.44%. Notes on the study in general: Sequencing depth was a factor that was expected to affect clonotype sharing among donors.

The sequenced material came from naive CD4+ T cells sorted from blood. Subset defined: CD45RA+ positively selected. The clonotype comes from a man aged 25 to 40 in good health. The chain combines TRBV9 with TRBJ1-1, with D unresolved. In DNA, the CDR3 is TGTGCCAGCTCCCTCCAGGTGAACACTGAAGCTTTCTTT. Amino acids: CASSLQVNTEAFF. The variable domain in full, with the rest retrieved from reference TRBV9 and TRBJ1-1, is DSGVTQTPKHLITATGQRVTLRCSPRSGDLSVYWYQQSLDQGLQFLIQYYNGEERAKGNILERFSAQQFPDLHSELNLSSLELGDSALYFCASSLQVNTEAFFGQGTRLTVV.